This TCR beta chain was sequenced for a study of control samples from healthy donors and cancer patients. Sequencing was performed with immunoSEQ multiplex PCR; in TCRdb, only in-frame clones are kept and a portion is missing. The sample has around 200,000 clones; 90% to 95% are singletons. The CDR3 has 12 amino acids. The V gene's germline CDR1 is LGHDT and CDR2 YNNKEL (reference sequence). V was cut by 5 bases and J by 4 bases, with 6 bases left in between. Input material: blood. This receptor was identified in a woman aged 25-40 years in good health. The chain employs TRBV3-1 (or the pseudogene TRBV3-2) and TRBJ1-5, with D tentatively TRBD1 (5 bases). The CDR3 DNA is TGTGCCAGCAGCGACAGAAATCAGCCCCAGCATTTT. It codes for CASSDRNQPQHF.